What follows are 5 T cell receptor beta chains derived from one specimen sequenced in a study of blood T cell repertoires in COVID-19. Assay used: immunoSEQ multiplex PCR; TCRdb lists only in-frame clones, some missing. Of about 150,000 clones listed, around 80% are singletons. Sequenced material: peripheral blood. The receptors shown here come from a human donor in a cohort sampled during active COVID-19.

This clone was seen only once. The J gene is TRBJ2-7, the V gene TRBV5-1, with 11 bases fitting TRBD1. The CDR3 has 18 amino acids. Germline V gene data show CDR1 as SGHRS and CDR2 as YFSETQ. V lost 4 bases to trimming and J lost 2 bases; unmatched junction nucleotides: 14. CDR3 DNA: TGCGCCAGCAGCCCTGGACAGGGGGCGCGGTCCCCAACCTACGAGCAGTACTTC. This sequence encodes CASSPGQGARSPTYEQYF.

J is TRBJ1-6 and V is TRBV7-9, with 7 positions matching TRBD1. CDR3 length: 12 amino acids. The junction had 3 bases not matched to a gene; V was cut back by 4 bases and J by 12 bases. The germline V gene encodes CDR1 SEHNR and CDR2 FQNEAQ (reference sequence). CDR3 sequence: CASSSGGVPLHF. CDR3 DNA sequence: TGTGCCAGCAGCTCAGGGGGAGTACCCCTCCACTTT.

This clone showed up just once. The chain links TRBV7-9 to TRBJ1-2; possibly TRBD1 for D (5 bases). The germline V gene encodes CDR1 SEHNR and CDR2 FQNEAQ (reference sequence). This CDR3 is built from 15 residues. The V gene lost 1 base and the J gene lost 8 bases, with 17 bases spanning the gap. In DNA form, the CDR3 reads TGTGCCAGCAGCTTAGGGGGGGTGCCGGTGAGAGGCTACACCTTC. Encoded protein: CASSLGGVPVRGYTF.

There are many counts of this clone. The chain carries TRBV6-2 or TRBV6-3 and TRBJ2-3; 8 positions match TRBD2. The CDR3 is 14 amino acids. V gave up 5 bases and J gave up 2 bases; unmatched junction bases: 3. Germline-derived CDR1 and CDR2 are MNHEY and SVGEGT. CDR3 nucleotide sequence: TGTGCCAGCAGTGCCGGGGGGGACACAGATACGCAGTATTTT. Protein sequence: CASSAGGDTDTQYF.

This chain joins TRBV18 and TRBJ1-5; 8 bases are a match to TRBD1. The germline V gene has CDR1 KGHSH and CDR2 LQKENI. The junction had 16 bases not matched to a gene; V was cut back by 3 bases and J by 6 bases. There are 18 residues in the CDR3. DNA of the CDR3: TGTGCCAGCTCACCTAGGTACACACAAACAGGGGGAAGTCAGCCCCAGCATTTT. The encoded protein is CASSPRYTQTGGSQPQHF.